This T cell receptor beta chain was identified in a study of cytomegalovirus exposure and HLA in healthy donors. About this clone itself: The junction shows a germline mismatch at one end, possibly a read error.

Researchers ran the PCR with 60 Vbeta and 13 Jbeta primers. Data came from immunoSEQ multiplex PCR; TCRdb stores just in-frame clones and leaves some out. The sample has 65,000 to 85,000 clones. Per the germline V gene, CDR1 is SGHNT and CDR2 is YENEEA. CDR3 length: 14 amino acids. Source material: PBMCs. The TCR comes from a young woman in good health and CMV-seronegative. The gene calls are TRBV11-3 and TRBJ2-4; D is ambiguous. The CDR3 DNA reads as TGTGCCAGCAGCTTAGATAGTTCCTCAAACAGTCAGTACTTC. This sequence encodes CASSLDSSSNSQYF.